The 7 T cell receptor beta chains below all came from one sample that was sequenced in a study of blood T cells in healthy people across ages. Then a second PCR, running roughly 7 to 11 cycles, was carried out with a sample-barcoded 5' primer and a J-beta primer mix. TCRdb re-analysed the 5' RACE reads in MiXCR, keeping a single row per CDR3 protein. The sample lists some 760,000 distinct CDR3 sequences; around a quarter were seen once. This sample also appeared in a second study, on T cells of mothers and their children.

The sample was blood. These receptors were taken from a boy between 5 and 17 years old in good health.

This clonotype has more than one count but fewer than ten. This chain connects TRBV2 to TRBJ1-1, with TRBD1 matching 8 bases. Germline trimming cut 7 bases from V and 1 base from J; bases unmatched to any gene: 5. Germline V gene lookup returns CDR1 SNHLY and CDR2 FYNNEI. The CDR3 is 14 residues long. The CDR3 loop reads CASTQGAENTEAFF. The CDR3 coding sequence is TGTGCCAGCACCCAGGGGGCAGAGAACACTGAAGCTTTCTTT.

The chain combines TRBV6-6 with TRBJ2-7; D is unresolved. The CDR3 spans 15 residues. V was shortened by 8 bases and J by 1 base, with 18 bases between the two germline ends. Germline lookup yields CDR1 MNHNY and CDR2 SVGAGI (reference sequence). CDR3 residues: CASAPNEDGSYEQYF. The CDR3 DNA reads TGTGCCAGCGCCCCGAACGAGGACGGATCCTACGAGCAGTACTTC.

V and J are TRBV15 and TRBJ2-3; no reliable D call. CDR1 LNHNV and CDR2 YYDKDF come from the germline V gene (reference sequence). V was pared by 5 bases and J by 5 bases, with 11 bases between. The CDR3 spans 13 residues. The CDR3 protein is CATSGQVQDTQYF. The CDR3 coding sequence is TGTGCCACCAGCGGGCAGGTTCAAGATACGCAGTATTTT.

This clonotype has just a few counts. The CDR3 DNA reads as TGCAGCGCACGCGCCCGGCTCCTCTTGGAGACCCAGTACTTC. It translates to CSARARLLLETQYF. The rearrangement uses TRBV29-1 and TRBJ2-5; D is unresolved. Germline lookup yields CDR1 SQVTM and CDR2 ANQGSEA. V lost 7 bases to trimming and J lost 5 bases, with 20 bases between them. The CDR3 is 14 residues long.

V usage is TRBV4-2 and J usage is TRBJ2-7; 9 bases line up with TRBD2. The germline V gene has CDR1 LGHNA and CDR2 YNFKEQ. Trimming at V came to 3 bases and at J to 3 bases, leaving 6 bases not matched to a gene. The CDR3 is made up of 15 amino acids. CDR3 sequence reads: CASSHSRTSVYEQYF. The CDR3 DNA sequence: TGTGCCAGCAGCCATTCCCGGACTAGCGTCTACGAGCAGTACTTC.

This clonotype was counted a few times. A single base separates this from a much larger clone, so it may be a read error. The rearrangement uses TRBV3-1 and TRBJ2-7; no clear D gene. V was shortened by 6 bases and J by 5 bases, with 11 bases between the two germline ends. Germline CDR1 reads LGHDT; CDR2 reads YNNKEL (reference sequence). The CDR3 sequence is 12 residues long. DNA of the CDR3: TGTGCCAGCAGTTTATACGACCACGAGCAGTACTTC. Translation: CASSLYDHEQYF.

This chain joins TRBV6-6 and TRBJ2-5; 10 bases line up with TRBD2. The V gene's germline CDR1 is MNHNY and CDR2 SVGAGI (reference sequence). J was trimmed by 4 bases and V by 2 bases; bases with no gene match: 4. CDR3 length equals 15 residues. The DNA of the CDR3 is TGTGCCAGCAGTTACCAGCGGGGGGGCGGAGAGACCCAGTACTTC. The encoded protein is CASSYQRGGGETQYF.